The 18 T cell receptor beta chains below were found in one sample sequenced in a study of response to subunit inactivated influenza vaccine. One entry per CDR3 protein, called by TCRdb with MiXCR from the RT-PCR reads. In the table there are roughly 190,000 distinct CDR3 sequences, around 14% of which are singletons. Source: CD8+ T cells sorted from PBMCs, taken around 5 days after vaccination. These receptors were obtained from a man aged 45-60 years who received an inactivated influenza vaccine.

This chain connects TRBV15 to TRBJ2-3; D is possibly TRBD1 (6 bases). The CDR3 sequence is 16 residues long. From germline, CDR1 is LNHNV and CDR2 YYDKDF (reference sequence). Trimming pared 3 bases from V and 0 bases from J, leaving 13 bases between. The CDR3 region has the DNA TGTGCCACCAGCAGCCAAACAGGGTCTAGCACAGATACGCAGTATTTT. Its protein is CATSSQTGSSTDTQYF.

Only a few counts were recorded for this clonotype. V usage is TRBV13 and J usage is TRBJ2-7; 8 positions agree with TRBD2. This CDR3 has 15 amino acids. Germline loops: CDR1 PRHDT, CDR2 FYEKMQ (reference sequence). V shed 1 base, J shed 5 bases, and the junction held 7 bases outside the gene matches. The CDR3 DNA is TGTGCCAGCAGCTTAGTCGGGGGGGGCATCCACGAGCAGTACTTC. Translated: CASSLVGGGIHEQYF. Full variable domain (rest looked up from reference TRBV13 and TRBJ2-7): AAGVIQSPRHLIKEKRETATLKCYPIPRHDTVYWYQQGPGQDPQFLISFYEKMQSDKGSIPDRFSAQQFSDYHSELNMSSLELGDSALYFCASSLVGGGIHEQYFGPGTRLTVT.

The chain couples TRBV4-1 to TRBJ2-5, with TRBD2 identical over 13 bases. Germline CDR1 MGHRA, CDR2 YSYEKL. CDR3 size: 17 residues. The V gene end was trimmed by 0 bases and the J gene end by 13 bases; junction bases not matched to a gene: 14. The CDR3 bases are TGCGCCAGCAGCCAAGAAACCCGGACTAGCGGGGGCCCGGTGTGGTACTTC. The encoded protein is CASSQETRTSGGPVWYF.

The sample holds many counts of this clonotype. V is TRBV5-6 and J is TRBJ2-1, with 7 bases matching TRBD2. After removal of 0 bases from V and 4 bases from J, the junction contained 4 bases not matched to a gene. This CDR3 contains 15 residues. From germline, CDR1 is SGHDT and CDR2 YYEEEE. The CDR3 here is CASSLGGLPYNEQFF. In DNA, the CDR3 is TGTGCCAGCAGCTTGGGGGGACTACCGTACAATGAGCAGTTCTTC.

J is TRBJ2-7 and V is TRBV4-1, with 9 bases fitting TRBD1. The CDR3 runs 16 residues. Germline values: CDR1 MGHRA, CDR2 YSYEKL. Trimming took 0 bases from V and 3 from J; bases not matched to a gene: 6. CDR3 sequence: CASSQESGTGLYEQYF. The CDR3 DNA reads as TGCGCCAGCAGCCAAGAATCGGGGACAGGGCTCTACGAGCAGTACTTC.

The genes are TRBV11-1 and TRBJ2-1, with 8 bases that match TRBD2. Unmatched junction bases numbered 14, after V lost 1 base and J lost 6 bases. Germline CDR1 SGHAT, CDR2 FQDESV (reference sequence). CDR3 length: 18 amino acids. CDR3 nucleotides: TGTGCCAGCAGCTTAGGGCTTGCGGCGGGAGGAGGGCGCAATGAGCAGTTCTTC. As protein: CASSLGLAAGGGRNEQFF.

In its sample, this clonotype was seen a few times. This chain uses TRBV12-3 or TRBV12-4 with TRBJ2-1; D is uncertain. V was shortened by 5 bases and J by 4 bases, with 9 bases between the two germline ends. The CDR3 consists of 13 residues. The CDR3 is CASSPSRYNEQFF. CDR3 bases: TGTGCCAGCAGTCCCAGCCGTTACAATGAGCAGTTCTTC.

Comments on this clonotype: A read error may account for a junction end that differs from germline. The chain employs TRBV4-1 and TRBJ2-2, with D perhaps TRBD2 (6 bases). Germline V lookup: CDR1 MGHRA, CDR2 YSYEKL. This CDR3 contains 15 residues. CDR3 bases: TGCGCCAGCAGCCAAGACGAATCATCGGGCGGGGAGCTGGTTTTT. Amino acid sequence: CASSQDESSGGELVF.

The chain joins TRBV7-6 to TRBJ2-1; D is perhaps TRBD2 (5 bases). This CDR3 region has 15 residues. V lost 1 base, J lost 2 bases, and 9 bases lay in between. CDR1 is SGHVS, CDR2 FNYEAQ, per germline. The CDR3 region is CASSLVGSPYNEQFF. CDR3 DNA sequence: TGTGCCAGCAGCTTAGTGGGGAGCCCCTACAATGAGCAGTTCTTC.

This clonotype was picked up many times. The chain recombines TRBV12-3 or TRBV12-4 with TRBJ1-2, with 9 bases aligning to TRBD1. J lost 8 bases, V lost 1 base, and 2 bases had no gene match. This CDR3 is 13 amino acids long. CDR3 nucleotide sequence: TGTGCCAGCAGTTTAGGGACAGGGGACGGCTACACCTTC. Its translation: CASSLGTGDGYTF.

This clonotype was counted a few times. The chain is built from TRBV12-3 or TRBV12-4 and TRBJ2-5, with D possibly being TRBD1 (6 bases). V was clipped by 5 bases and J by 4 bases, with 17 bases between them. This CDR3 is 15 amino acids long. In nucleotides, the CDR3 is TGTGCCAGCAGTCTAACGGACAGTTCTGGAGAGACCCAGTACTTC. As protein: CASSLTDSSGETQYF.

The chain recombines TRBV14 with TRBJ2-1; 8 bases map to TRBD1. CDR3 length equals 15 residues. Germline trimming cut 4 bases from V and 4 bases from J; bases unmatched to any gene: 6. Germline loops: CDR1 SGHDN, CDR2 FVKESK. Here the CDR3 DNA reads TGTGCCAGCAGCCCCTTCGGGACAGGATACAATGAGCAGTTCTTC. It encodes CASSPFGTGYNEQFF. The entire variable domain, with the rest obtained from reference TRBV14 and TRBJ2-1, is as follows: EAGVTQFPSHSVIEKGQTVTLRCDPISGHDNLYWYRRVMGKEIKFLLHFVKESKQDESGMPNNRFLAERTGGTYSTLKVQPAELEDSGVYFCASSPFGTGYNEQFFGPGTRLTVL.

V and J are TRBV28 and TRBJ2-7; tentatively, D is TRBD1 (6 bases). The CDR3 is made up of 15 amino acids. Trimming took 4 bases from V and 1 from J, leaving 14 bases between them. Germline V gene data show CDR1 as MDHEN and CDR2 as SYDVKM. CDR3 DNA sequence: TGTGCCAGCAGTTCTCGGTGGACAGCGTCCTACGAGCAGTACTTC. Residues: CASSSRWTASYEQYF.

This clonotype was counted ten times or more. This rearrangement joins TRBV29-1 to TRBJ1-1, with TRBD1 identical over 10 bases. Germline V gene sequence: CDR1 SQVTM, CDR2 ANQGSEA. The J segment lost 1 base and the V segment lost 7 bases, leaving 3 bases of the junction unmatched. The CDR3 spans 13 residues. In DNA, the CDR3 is TGCAGCGCTTGGACAGGGGGGAACACTGAAGCTTTCTTT. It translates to CSAWTGGNTEAFF.

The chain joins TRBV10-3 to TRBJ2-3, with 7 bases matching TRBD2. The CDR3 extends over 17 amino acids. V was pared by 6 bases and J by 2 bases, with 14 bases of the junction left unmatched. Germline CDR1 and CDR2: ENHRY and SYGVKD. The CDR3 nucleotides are TGTGCCATCAGGGATGGACTAGAGTCAGTCTTCACAGATACGCAGTATTTT. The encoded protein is CAIRDGLESVFTDTQYF.

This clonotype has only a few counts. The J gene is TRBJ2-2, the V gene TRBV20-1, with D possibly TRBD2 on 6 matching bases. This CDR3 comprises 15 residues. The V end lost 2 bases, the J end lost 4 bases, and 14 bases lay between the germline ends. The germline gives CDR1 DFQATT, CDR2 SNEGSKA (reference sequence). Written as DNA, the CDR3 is TGCAGTGCTAGATCTGGACTAAGCGGCACCGGGGAGCTGTTTTTT. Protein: CSARSGLSGTGELFF.

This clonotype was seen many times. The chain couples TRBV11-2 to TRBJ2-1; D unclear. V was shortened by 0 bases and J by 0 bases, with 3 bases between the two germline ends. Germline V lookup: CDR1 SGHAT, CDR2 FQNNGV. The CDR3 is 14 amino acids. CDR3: CASSLEYSYNEQFF. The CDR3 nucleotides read TGTGCCAGCAGCTTAGAGTACTCCTACAATGAGCAGTTCTTC.

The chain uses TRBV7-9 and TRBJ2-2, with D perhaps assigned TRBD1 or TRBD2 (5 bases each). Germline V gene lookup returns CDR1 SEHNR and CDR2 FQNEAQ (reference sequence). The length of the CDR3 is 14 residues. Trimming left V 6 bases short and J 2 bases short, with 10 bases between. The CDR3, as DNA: TGTGCCAGCAGTCCCGGGACCAACACCGGGGAGCTGTTTTTT. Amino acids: CASSPGTNTGELFF.